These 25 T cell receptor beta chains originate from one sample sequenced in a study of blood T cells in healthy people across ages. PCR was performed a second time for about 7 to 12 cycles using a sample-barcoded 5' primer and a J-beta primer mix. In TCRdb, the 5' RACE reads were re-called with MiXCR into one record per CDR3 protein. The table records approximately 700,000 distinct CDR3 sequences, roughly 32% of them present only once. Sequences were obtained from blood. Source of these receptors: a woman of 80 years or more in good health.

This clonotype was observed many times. As DNA, the CDR3 is TGCGCCAGCAGCAGGAATAGGGACTCCTACGAGCAGTACTTC. Translating it yields CASSRNRDSYEQYF. V is TRBV5-1 and J is TRBJ2-7, with D unclear. The CDR3 extends over 14 amino acids. V lost 4 bases and J 0 bases, leaving 11 bases between the germline ends. The V gene's germline CDR1 is SGHRS and CDR2 YFSETQ.

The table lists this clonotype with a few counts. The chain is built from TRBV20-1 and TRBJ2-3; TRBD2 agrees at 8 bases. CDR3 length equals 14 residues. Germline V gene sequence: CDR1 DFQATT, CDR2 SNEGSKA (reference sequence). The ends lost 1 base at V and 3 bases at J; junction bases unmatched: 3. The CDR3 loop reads CSARGSGGTDTQYF. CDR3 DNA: TGCAGTGCTAGAGGCAGCGGGGGAACAGATACGCAGTATTTT.

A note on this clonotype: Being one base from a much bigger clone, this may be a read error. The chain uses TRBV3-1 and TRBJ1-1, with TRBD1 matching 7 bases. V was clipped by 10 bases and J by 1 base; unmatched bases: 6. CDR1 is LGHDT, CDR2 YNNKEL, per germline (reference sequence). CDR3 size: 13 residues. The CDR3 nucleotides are TGTGCCAACAGGGACAGACCGAACACTGAAGCTTTCTTT. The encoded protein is CANRDRPNTEAFF.

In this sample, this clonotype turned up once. CDR3 loop: CASILIRGLSEQYF. CDR3 sequence (DNA): TGTGCCAGCATCCTTATAAGGGGGCTGAGTGAGCAGTACTTC. J is TRBJ2-5 and V is TRBV7-2, with 7 positions matching TRBD1. The V gene end was trimmed by 7 bases and the J gene end by 11 bases; junction bases not matched to a gene: 16. Germline assignment: CDR1 SGHTA and CDR2 FQGNSA. This CDR3 region has 14 residues.

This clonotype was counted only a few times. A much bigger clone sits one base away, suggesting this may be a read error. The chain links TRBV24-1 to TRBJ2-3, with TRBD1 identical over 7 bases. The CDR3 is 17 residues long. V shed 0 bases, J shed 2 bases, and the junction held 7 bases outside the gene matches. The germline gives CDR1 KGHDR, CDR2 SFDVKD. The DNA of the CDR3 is TGTGCCACCAGTGATTTGGGGGACAGAGGCCTCACAGATACGCAGTATTTT. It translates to CATSDLGDRGLTDTQYF.

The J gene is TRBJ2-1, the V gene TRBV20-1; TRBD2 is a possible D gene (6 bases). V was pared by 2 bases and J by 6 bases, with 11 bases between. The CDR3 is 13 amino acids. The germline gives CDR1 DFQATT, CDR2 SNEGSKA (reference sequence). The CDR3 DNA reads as TGCAGTGCTAGACTTTTGACTAGCAATGAGCAGTTCTTC. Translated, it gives CSARLLTSNEQFF.

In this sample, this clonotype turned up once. Here the CDR3 DNA reads TGTGCCAGCAGCCAAGTCGTTGATAATGAAAAACTGTTTTTT. It yields the protein CASSQVVDNEKLFF. V gene TRBV4-2 combines with J gene TRBJ1-4; D unresolved. Germline V lookup: CDR1 LGHNA, CDR2 YNFKEQ. Trimming stripped 1 base from V and 4 bases from J, with 7 bases between. The length of the CDR3 is 14 residues.

The CDR3 DNA is TGTGCCAGCAGTGAAGTTGTCGGCGGCTATGGCTACACCTTC. Protein product: CASSEVVGGYGYTF. The gene calls are TRBV6-1 and TRBJ1-2; D unresolved. Between the trimmed V and J ends, which lost 1 base and 4 bases, there was a span of 10 bases. Germline values: CDR1 MNHNS, CDR2 SASEGT. The CDR3 totals 14 residues.

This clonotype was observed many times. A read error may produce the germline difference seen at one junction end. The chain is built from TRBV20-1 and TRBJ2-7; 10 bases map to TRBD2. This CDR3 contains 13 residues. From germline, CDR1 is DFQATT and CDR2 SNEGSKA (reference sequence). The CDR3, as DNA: TGCAGTACTAGGCCTAGCGGGGGCCTCGAGCAGTACTTC. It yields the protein CSTRPSGGLEQYF.

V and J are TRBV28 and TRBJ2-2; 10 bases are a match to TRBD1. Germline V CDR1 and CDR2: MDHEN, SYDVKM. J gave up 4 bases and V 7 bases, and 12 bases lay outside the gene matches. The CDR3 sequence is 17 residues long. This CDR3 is CASINKGGQGFTGELFF. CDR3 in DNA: TGTGCCAGCATCAACAAAGGGGGACAGGGGTTCACCGGGGAGCTGTTTTTT.

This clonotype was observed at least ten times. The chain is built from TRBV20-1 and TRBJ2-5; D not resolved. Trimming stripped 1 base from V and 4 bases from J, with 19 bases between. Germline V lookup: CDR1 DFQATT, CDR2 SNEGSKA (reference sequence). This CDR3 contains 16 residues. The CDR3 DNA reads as TGCAGTGCTAGAGTCCCCCCCAGCGCGAGGTTAGAGACCCAGTACTTC. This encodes CSARVPPSARLETQYF.

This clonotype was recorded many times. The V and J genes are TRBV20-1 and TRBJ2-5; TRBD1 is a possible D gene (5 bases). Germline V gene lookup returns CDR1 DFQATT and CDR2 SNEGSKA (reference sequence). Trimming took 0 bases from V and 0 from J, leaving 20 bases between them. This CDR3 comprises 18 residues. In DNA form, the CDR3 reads TGCAGTGCTAGAGAGCCTTTAATGCCAGGGAAGTACCAAGAGACCCAGTACTTC. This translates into CSAREPLMPGKYQETQYF.

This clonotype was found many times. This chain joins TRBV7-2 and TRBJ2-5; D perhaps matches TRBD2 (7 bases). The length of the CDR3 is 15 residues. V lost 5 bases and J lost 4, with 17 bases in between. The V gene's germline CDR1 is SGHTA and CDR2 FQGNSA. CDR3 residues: CASSLGGGLGETQYF. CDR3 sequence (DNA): TGTGCCAGCAGCCTGGGGGGGGGGCTGGGAGAGACCCAGTACTTC.

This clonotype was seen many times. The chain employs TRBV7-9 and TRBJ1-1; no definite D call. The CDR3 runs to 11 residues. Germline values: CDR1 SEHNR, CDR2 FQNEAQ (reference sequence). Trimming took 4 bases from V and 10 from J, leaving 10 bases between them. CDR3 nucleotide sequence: TGTGCCAGCAGCTCCCGAGAGGCAGCTTTCTTT. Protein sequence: CASSSREAAFF.

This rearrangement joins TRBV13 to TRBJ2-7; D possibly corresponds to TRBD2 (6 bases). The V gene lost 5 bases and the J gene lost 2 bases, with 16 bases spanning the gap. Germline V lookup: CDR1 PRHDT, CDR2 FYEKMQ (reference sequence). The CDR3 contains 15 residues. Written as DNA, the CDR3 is TGTGCCAGCAGCCCCCAACTGGGACTTACCTACGAGCAGTACTTC. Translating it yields CASSPQLGLTYEQYF.

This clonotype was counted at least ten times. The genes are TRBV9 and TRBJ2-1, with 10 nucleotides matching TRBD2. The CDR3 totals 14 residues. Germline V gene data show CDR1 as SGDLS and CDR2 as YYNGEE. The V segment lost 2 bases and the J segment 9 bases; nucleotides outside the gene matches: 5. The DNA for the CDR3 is TGTGCCAGCAGCGTTACTAGCGGGGTCGGTGAGCAGTTCTTC. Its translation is CASSVTSGVGEQFF.

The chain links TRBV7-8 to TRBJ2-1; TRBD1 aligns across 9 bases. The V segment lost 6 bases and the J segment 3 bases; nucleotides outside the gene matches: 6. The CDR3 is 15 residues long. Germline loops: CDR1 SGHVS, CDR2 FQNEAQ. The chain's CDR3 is CASRIGTGNYNEQFF. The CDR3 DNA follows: TGTGCCAGCAGGATAGGGACAGGGAACTACAATGAGCAGTTCTTC.

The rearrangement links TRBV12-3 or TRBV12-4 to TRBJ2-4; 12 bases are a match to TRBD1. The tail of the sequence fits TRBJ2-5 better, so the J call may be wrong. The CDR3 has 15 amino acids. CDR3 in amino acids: CASGSGTGGAETQYF. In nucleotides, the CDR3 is TGTGCCAGCGGAAGTGGGACAGGGGGCGCAGAGACCCAGTACTTC.

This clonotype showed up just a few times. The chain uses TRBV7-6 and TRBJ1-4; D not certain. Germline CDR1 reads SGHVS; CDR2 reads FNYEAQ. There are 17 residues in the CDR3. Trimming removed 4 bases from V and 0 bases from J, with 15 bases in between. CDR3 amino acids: CASSSRAGVTTNEKLFF. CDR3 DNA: TGTGCCAGCAGCTCCCGCGCAGGAGTGACAACTAATGAAAAACTGTTTTTT. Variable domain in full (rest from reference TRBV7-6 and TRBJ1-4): GAGVSQSPRYKVTKRGQDVALRCDPISGHVSLYWYRQALGQGPEFLTYFNYEAQQDKSGLPNDRFSAERPEGSISTLTIQRTEQRDSAMYRCASSSRAGVTTNEKLFFGSGTQLSVL.

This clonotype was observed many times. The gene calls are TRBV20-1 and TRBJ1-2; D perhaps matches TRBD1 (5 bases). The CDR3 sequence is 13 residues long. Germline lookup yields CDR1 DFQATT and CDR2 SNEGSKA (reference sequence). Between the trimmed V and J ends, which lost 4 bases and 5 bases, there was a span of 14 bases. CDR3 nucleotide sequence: TGCAGTGCTAAGGACGGGGCTGGGTATGGCTACACCTTC. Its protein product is CSAKDGAGYGYTF.

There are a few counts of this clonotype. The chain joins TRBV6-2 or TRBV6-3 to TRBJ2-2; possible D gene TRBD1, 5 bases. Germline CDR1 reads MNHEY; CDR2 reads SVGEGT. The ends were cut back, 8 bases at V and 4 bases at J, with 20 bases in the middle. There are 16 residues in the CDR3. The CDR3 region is CASSTPTGRITGELFF. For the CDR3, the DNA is TGTGCCAGCTCTACCCCCACAGGCCGGATCACCGGGGAGCTGTTTTTT.

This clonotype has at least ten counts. As DNA, the CDR3 is TGCAGTGCCCACCCGGGGAATCAAGAGACCCAGTACTTC. Translation: CSAHPGNQETQYF. The V and J genes are TRBV20-1 and TRBJ2-5; a weak D match, TRBD2 (5 bases). V lost 6 bases, J lost 2 bases, and 13 bases lay in between. This CDR3 is 13 amino acids long. Looked up from germline, CDR1 is DFQATT and CDR2 is SNEGSKA (reference sequence).

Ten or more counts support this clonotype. The CDR3 nucleotides read TGTGCCAGCAGCCAAGAACAGGGGGCAAAGGTGGCTAATGAAAAACTGTTTTTT. Amino acids: CASSQEQGAKVANEKLFF. J is TRBJ1-4 and V is TRBV4-2; 9 positions agree with TRBD1. The CDR3 is 18 amino acids. Germline values: CDR1 LGHNA, CDR2 YNFKEQ. Losses at the gene ends were 0 bases for V and 3 bases for J; bases not matched to a gene: 8.

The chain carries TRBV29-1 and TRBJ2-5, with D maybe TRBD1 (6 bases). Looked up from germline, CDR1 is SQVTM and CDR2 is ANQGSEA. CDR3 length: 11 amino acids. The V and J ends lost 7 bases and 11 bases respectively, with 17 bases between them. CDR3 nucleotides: TGCAGCGCCCTAGGGGGAGAGGTGCAGTACTTC. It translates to CSALGGEVQYF.

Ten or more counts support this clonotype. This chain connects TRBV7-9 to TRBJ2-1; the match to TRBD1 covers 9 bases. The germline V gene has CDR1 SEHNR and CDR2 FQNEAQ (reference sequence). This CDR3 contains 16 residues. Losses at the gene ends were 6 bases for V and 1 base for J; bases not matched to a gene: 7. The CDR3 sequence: CASRPPGTGSYNEQFF. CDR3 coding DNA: TGTGCCAGCAGACCTCCGGGGACAGGGTCCTACAATGAGCAGTTCTTC.